This is a list of T cell receptor beta chains from one sample in a study of blood T cells in healthy people across ages. One entry per CDR3 protein, called by TCRdb with MiXCR from the 5' RACE reads. The sample has some 1.8 million distinct CDR3 sequences; about 39% are singletons. Material: blood. The receptors originated from a human donor in good health. CDR3s include the opening cysteine and the closing phenylalanine or tryptophan. A D gene is named only where the DNA matches it firmly. The size entry is marked missing in some rows and otherwise reads once, few, many or a size class.

.	TRBV7-2	17	TRBJ1-3	.	TGTGCCAGCAGCCGTCCTACGACAGTCCTCTCTGGAAACACCATATATTTT	CASSRPTTVLSGNTIYF
few	TRBV28	14	TRBJ1-2	.	TGTGCCAGCAGCCCGGGGGCTCAGGCGTATGGTTACACCTTC	CASSPGAQAYGYTF
.	TRBV7-2	16	TRBJ2-1	TRBD1	TGTGCCAGCAGCCCAACCGGGACAGGGGGCTACAATGAGCAGTTCTTC	CASSPTGTGGYNEQFF
few	TRBV9	15	TRBJ2-5	.	TGTGCCAGCAGCTTAGAGGGAAAGTCCCAAGAGACCCAGTACTTC	CASSLEGKSQETQYF
few	TRBV7-2	14	TRBJ2-1	.	TGTGCCAGCACCCCGGACATCGAAGCCAATGAGCAGTTCTTC	CASTPDIEANEQFF
.	TRBV20-1	14	TRBJ1-1	.	TGCAGTGCTAGAAGATCGGGGCAGTACACTGAAGCTTTCTTT	CSARRSGQYTEAFF
few	TRBV10-3	16	TRBJ2-7	.	TGTGCCATCAGTGAGTCAGGCGGGGAGTTTTCCTACGAGCAGTACTTC	CAISESGGEFSYEQYF
.	TRBV12-3/TRBV12-4	11	TRBJ1-1	.	TGTGCCAGCAGTTGGAGGCAGAGCGCTTTCTTT	CASSWRQSAFF
.	TRBV4-2	16	TRBJ2-1	.	TGTGCCAGCAGCCAAGAACCTACGGCGGAATACAATGAGCAGTTCTTC	CASSQEPTAEYNEQFF
few	TRBV6-1	17	TRBJ2-5	TRBD1	TGTGCCAGCAGTGAATTCGCTTGGGGACAGGGAGGAGAGACCCAGTACTTC	CASSEFAWGQGGETQYF
.	TRBV6-5	14	TRBJ2-5	TRBD2	TGTGCCAGCAGTTCGGGACTAGCGGGGGGCTGGCAGTACTTC	CASSSGLAGGWQYF
.	TRBV7-8	16	TRBJ1-1	TRBD1	TGTGCCAGCAGCTTAGGGCATCGGACAGGGAACACTGAAGCTTTCTTT	CASSLGHRTGNTEAFF
.	TRBV11-2	15	TRBJ2-7	.	TGTGCCAGCAGCTTGAGATGGGACCGCTCCTACGAGCAGTACTTC	CASSLRWDRSYEQYF
.	TRBV28	17	TRBJ2-3	.	TGTGCCAGCAGTTTAGCTGGAGCGGCCTATCCCACAGATACGCAGTATTTT	CASSLAGAAYPTDTQYF
.	TRBV20-1	12	TRBJ2-1	TRBD1	TGCAGTACTAGGGACAGGGTCGAGGAGCTGTTCTTC	CSTRDRVEELFF
.	TRBV7-9	15	TRBJ2-2	TRBD1	TGTGCCAGCACCTCCCCGGGACAGGGTATCGGGGAGCTGTTTTTT	CASTSPGQGIGELFF
many	TRBV4-3	14	TRBJ1-2	.	TGCGCCAGCAGCCAAGATACGGGCCGGGATGGCTACACCTTC	CASSQDTGRDGYTF
.	TRBV24-1	16	TRBJ2-2	.	TGTGCCACCAGTGACCGGCTTAGGGGTGGAAAGACGGAGCTGTTTTTT	CATSDRLRGGKTELFF
few	TRBV10-3	14	TRBJ2-5	TRBD1	TGTGCCATCAGTCCACAGGGGGACCAAGAGACCCAGTACTTC	CAISPQGDQETQYF
few	TRBV7-9	16	TRBJ1-4	TRBD1	TGTGCCAGCAGCTTCCCCGGAGGACAGGAGGATGAAAAACTGTTTTTT	CASSFPGGQEDEKLFF
.	TRBV9	14	TRBJ2-5	.	TGTGCCAGCAGCGTGGGACCGAACCAAGAGACCCAGTACTTC	CASSVGPNQETQYF
.	TRBV10-3	14	TRBJ2-1	.	TGTGCCACCGTAGGGCCACCCATTTACAATGAGCAGTTCTTC	CATVGPPIYNEQFF
.	TRBV10-3	11	TRBJ1-2	.	TGTGCCATCACAAGCAACTATGGCTACACCTTC	CAITSNYGYTF
few	TRBV6-2/TRBV6-3	13	TRBJ1-5	.	TGTGCCACCTCCCTGCGCGGGGGGCAGCCCCAGCATTTT	CATSLRGGQPQHF
few	TRBV20-1	16	TRBJ1-5	.	TGCAGTGCTAGGGGAACCAGGTACGATAGCAATCAGCCCCAGCATTTT	CSARGTRYDSNQPQHF
.	TRBV3-1	15	TRBJ2-4	.	TGTGCCAGCAGCCAAGATGCGGCAATCAAAAACATTCAGTACTTC	CASSQDAAIKNIQYF
.	TRBV9	16	TRBJ2-6	TRBD1	TGTGCCAGCAGCGAAAGACAGGGCCTTGGGGCCAACGTCCTGACTTTC	CASSERQGLGANVLTF
few	TRBV7-9	15	TRBJ1-2	TRBD1	TGTGCCAGCAGCATGGGACAGGGGAGTATGATGGGCTACACCTTC	CASSMGQGSMMGYTF
few	TRBV5-1	15	TRBJ1-1	.	TGCGCCAGCAGCTTCGGCCAGCAGACGGACACTGAAGCTTTCTTT	CASSFGQQTDTEAFF
.	TRBV6-1	14	TRBJ2-3	.	TGTGCCAGCCGAGCAGGGTTCGGCACAGATACGCAGTATTTT	CASRAGFGTDTQYF
.	TRBV11-1	17	TRBJ2-7	TRBD2	TGTGCCAGCAGCTTAGAGTTGACTAGCGGGGGGGACAATGAGCAGTACTTC	CASSLELTSGGDNEQYF
few	TRBV12-3/TRBV12-4	15	TRBJ2-3	.	TGTGCCAGCACCTCAGTGGGGTATGCCTCGGATACGCAGTATTTT	CASTSVGYASDTQYF
few	TRBV29-1	12	TRBJ1-1	.	TGCAGCGTCGCTGGGGGTTCCACTGAAGCTTTCTTT	CSVAGGSTEAFF
.	TRBV4-3	16	TRBJ2-2	.	TGCGCCAGCAGCCATTCCGCCACGACCGATACCGGGGAGCTGTTTTTT	CASSHSATTDTGELFF
.	TRBV27	14	TRBJ1-4	.	TGTGCCAGCAGTACCGGGATGCCTTATGAAAAACTGTTTTTT	CASSTGMPYEKLFF